The present T cell receptor beta chain was sequenced within a study of CD8+ T cells in alopecia areata. Study at large: Treated patients took oral tofacitinib at 5 to 10 mg twice daily. General study findings and limits: In scalp samples, resident alphabeta T cells of normal skin are also sequenced. Scalp and blood samples kept many expanded lesional clones throughout tofacitinib.

This CDR3 region has 13 residues. Trimming shortened V by 2 bases and J by 2 bases, and 7 bases separated the two germline ends. Germline-derived CDR1 and CDR2 are ENHRY and SYGVKD. Concerning this clone: Antigen specificity is unknown.

Sample treatment: oral pan-JAK inhibitor, 5-10 mg twice daily. Peripheral blood samples and lesional scalp punch biopsies were obtained from alopecia areata patients. Isolated RNA was reverse transcribed into cDNA used as the sequencing template. The method was immunoSEQ multiplex PCR; TCRdb's version includes in-frame clones alone and lacks a portion of them. The data contain about 150,000 clones, less than 70% of them singletons. The TCR originated in a human donor with alopecia areata. The V gene is TRBV10-3, the J gene TRBJ2-7, with no clear D. Sequencing was performed on CD8+ T cells sorted from blood, taken at week 4, from a patient treated with tofacitinib. The CDR3, as DNA: TGTGCCATCAGTGAGGCACGCACCTACGAGCAGTACTTC. It translates to CAISEARTYEQYF.